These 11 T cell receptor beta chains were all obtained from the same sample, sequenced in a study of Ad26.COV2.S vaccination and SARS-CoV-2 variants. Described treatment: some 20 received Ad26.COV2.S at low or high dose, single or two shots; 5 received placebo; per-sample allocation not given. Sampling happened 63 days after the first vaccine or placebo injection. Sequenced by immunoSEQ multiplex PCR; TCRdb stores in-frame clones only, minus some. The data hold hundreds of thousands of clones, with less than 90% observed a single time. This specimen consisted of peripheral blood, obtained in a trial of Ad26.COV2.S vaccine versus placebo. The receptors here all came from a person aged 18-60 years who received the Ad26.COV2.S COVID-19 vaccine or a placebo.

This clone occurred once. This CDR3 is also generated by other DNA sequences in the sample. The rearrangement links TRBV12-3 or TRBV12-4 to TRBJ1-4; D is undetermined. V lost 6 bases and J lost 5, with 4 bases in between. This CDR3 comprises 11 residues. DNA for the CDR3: TGTGCCAGCAGCATCAATGAAAAACTGTTTTTT. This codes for CASSINEKLFF.

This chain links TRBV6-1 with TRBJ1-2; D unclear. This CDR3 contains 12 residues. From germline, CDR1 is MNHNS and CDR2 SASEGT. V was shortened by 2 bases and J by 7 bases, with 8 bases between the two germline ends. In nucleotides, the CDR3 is TGTGCCAGCAGTGAACATCTTATTGGCTACACCTTC. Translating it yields CASSEHLIGYTF.

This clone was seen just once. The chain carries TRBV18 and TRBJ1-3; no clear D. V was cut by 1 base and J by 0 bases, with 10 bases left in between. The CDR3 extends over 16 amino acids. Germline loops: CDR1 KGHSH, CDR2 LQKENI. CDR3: CASSPRESRSGNTIYF. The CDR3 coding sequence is TGTGCCAGCTCACCACGGGAGAGCCGCTCTGGAAACACCATATATTTT.

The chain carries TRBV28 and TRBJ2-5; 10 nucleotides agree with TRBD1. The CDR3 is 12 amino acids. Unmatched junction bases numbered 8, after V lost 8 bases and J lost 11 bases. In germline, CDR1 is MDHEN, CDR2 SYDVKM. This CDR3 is CASREGQGLQYF. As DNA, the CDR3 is TGTGCCAGCCGCGAGGGACAGGGGTTGCAGTACTTC.

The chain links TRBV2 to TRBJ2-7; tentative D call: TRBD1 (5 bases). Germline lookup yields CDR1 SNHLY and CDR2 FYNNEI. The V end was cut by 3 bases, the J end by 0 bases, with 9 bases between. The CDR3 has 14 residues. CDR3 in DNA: TGTGCCAGCAGTGAGAGACAGAACTCCTACGAGCAGTACTTC. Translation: CASSERQNSYEQYF.

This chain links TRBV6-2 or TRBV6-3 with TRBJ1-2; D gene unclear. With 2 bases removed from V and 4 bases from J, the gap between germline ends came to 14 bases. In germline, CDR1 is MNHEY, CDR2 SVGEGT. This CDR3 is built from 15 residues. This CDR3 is CASSYQDGSLYGYTF. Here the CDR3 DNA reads TGTGCCAGCAGTTACCAGGACGGATCCCTCTATGGCTACACCTTC.

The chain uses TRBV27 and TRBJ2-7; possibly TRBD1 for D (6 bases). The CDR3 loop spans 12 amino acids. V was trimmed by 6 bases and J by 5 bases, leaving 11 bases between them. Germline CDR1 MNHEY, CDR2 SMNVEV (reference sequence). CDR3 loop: CASRKQGNEQYF. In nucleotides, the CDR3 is TGTGCCAGCAGGAAACAGGGAAACGAGCAGTACTTC.

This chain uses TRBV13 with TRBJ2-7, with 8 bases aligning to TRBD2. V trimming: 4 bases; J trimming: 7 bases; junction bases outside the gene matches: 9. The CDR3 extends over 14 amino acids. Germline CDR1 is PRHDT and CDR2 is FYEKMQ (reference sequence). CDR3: CASSSRLAPPEQYF. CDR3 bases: TGTGCCAGCAGCTCCAGACTAGCGCCCCCTGAGCAGTACTTC.

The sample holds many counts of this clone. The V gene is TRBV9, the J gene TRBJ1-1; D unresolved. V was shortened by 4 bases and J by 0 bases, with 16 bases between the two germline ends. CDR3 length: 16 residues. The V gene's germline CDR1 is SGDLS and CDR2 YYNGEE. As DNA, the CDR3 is TGTGCCAGCAGCCCTCGGACGCTACGGATGAACACTGAAGCTTTCTTT. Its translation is CASSPRTLRMNTEAFF.

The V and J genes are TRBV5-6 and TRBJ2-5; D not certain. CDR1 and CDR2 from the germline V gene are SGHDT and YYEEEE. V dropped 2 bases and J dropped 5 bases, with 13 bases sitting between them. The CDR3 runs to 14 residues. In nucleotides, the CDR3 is TGTGCCAGCAGCTTTCGGCAGGTGGGGGAGACCCAGTACTTC. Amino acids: CASSFRQVGETQYF.

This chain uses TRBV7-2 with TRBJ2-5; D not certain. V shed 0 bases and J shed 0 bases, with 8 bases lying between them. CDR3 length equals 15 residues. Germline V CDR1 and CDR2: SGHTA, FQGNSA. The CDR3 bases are TGTGCCAGCAGCTTAGCGTCCGCGTACCAAGAGACCCAGTACTTC. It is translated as CASSLASAYQETQYF.